The subject of this entry is one TCR beta chain. The antigen it recognizes is unknown. The record has no base qualities; no much larger clone is one base away. The germline V gene (reference sequence) yields LNHDA for CDR1 and SQIVND for CDR2. V is reduced by 5 bases and J by 7 bases, leaving a spacing of 14 bases between them. Reading from cysteine to phenylalanine, the CDR3 counts 14 amino acids. Kept here is only the CDR3 DNA, which spans 42 bases and is read in frame from base 1. TCRbeta CDR3 regions were amplified from genomic DNA using the immunoSEQ Assay, a bias-controlled multiplex PCR. As for the authors' bioinformatics: The number of nucleated cells in each sample was estimated by amplification of reference gene primers within the assay. Sequence reads were collapsed and filtered to measure the absolute abundance of every unique TCRbeta CDR3 rearrangement. For each sample, productive Simpson clonality was calculated as the square root of Simpson's diversity index over productive rearrangements. Drawn from immuneACCESS, this table holds only the in-frame rearrangements with V and J called that TCRdb kept. Clones are partly lost; checked studies trace under half to an unresolved V gene and leave the rest unexplained. V, J and clone size are taken as reported in that table, and D and trimming were inferred from the DNA itself. The sample table shows 20,000 to 25,000 clones, and more than 70% are seen once. The ten largest account for about 10% of the sample.

The collaborating institutions used their own protocols to collect whole blood in K2EDTA tubes. For TCRbeta analysis, collaborators shipped samples in one of three forms: frozen whole blood, isolated PBMCs, or DNA extracted from either of those sample types. These data belong to a study of blood T cell repertoires in COVID-19 (dated by TCRdb to 2020 to 2021). As for the study more broadly: Samples from collaborators originated in the United States, Italy and Spain and spanned both the acute and convalescent phases of COVID-19. The sample metadata nearly always contained a de-identified subject ID, COVID-19 status, age in years and sex. The prospective study material was composed of cDNA or gDNA derived from T cells, B-cell-depleted T cells, or PBMCs. Deeply sampled blood TCRbeta repertoires from subjects exposed to, actively infected with, or recovered from COVID-19 were included in the dataset. The repertoires were made available in a free public database intended to serve as a resource for research on the immune response to SARS-CoV-2. The samples were drawn from two sources: the first 160 participants of the ongoing ImmuneRACE study, and some 1,300 subjects contributed by 6 global collaborators. Where HLA class I and class II types were available, the types were taken from metadata supplied by the sample provider, not from assay-based typing. Overall study results and their limits: How much clinical and demographic metadata was included differed by source and by participant, and the metadata was provided uncurated.

The clonotype comes from a human donor in a cohort sampled during active COVID-19. The donor label of this sample is uncertain. The chain was built from TRBV19 and TRBJ2-2; perhaps TRBD1 is the D gene, with 6 bases matching. Material: peripheral blood. For the CDR3, the sequence is CASSAPGTNGELFF. At the DNA level, the sequence is TGTGCCAGTAGTGCACCAGGGACAAACGGGGAGCTGTTTTTT.